The next 22 T cell receptor beta chains were all read from a single sample in a study of beta chain features in type 1 diabetes. Study results and limitations: In every one of the four CD4+ subsets, TCRB CDR3s were moderately but significantly shorter in Type 1 diabetes patients.

These receptors are not linked to any known antigen. Isolated RNA was reverse transcribed in full, so expressed TCRB transcripts were sequenced. TCRdb's table, derived via immunoSEQ multiplex PCR, lists solely in-frame clones and lacks some. In the table there are 500,000 to 650,000 clones, about an eighth of which are singletons. The sample consisted of naive CD4+ T cells from blood. These receptor sequences come from a man between 25 and 39 years old with type 1 diabetes.

The V and J genes are TRBV14 and TRBJ1-2, with D unresolved. This CDR3 has 14 amino acids. Per germline, CDR1 SGHDN and CDR2 FVKESK. The V end was cut by 0 bases, the J end by 4 bases, with 9 bases between. CDR3 loop: CASSQDRGIYGYTF. The CDR3 region has the DNA TGTGCCAGCAGCCAAGACCGGGGAATCTATGGCTACACCTTC.

The CDR3 DNA is TGTGCCAGCAGCTTCGTGGTTGGGGATTCACCCCTCCACTTT. Amino acids: CASSFVVGDSPLHF. The J gene is TRBJ1-6, the V gene TRBV5-6; D remains unclear. Germline CDR1 SGHDT, CDR2 YYEEEE. This CDR3 has 14 residues. The V end was cut by 2 bases, the J end by 8 bases, with 11 bases between.

As to this clone: A junction end diverges from the germline sequence, so it may reflect a read error. The chain recombines TRBV7-7 with TRBJ2-1; D possibly corresponds to TRBD1 (6 bases). Germline V gene lookup returns CDR1 SSHAT and CDR2 FNYEAQ (reference sequence). The CDR3 runs to 14 residues. The CDR3 DNA reads TGTGCTAGCAGCCAAGACGGACAGTACAATGAGCAGTTCTTC. It specifies CASSQDGQYNEQFF.

This clone appeared a few times. In the same sample, other DNA sequences code for this CDR3. This chain connects TRBV7-2 to TRBJ2-5; D remains ambiguous. The V end lost 1 base, the J end lost 3 bases, and 6 bases lay between the germline ends. The germline gives CDR1 SGHTA, CDR2 FQGNSA. The CDR3 length is 13 residues. Here the CDR3 DNA reads TGTGCCAGCAGCTTAGGGTCGGAAGAGACCCAGTACTTC. It is translated as CASSLGSEETQYF. Drawing the rest from reference TRBV7-2 and TRBJ2-5, the complete variable domain is GAGVSQSPSNKVTEKGKDVELRCDPISGHTALYWYRQSLGQGLEFLIYFQGNSAPDKSGLPSDRFSAERTGGSVSTLTIQRTQQEDSAVYLCASSLGSEETQYFGPGTRLLVL.

The J gene is TRBJ2-7, the V gene TRBV4-3, with TRBD1 matching over 10 bases. J gave up 3 bases and V 4 bases, and 3 bases lay outside the gene matches. From germline, CDR1 is LGHNA and CDR2 YSLEER. The length of the CDR3 is 14 residues. As DNA, the CDR3 is TGCGCCAGCAGCCCAGACAGGGGGCTCTACGAGCAGTACTTC. Residues: CASSPDRGLYEQYF.

The chain joins TRBV7-2 to TRBJ2-1; 10 nucleotides align to TRBD2. The CDR3 is 18 amino acids. CDR1 and CDR2 (germline): SGHTA, FQGNSA. With V trimmed by 5 bases and J by 7 bases, 17 bases remained unmatched. The CDR3 DNA reads as TGTGCCAGCAGCCCACCCTGGGCTAGCGGGGGATCGGGGAATGAGCAGTTCTTC. Translating it yields CASSPPWASGGSGNEQFF.

This clone was seen more than once but under ten times. This CDR3 is also generated by other DNA sequences in the sample. The chain employs TRBV9 and TRBJ2-6; D may be TRBD1 (5 bases). CDR3 length: 15 amino acids. Trimming shortened V by 5 bases and J by 0 bases, and 9 bases separated the two germline ends. CDR1 is SGDLS, CDR2 YYNGEE, per germline. The CDR3 spells CASSLRGSGANVLTF. The DNA for the CDR3 is TGTGCCAGCAGTCTAAGGGGCTCTGGGGCCAACGTCCTGACTTTC.

The chain is built from TRBV11-2 and TRBJ2-6; 8 nucleotides agree with TRBD1. J gave up 13 bases and V 3 bases, and 5 bases lay outside the gene matches. The CDR3 covers 13 residues. Per germline, CDR1 SGHAT and CDR2 FQNNGV. The CDR3 is CASSFGQGVVLTF. As DNA, the CDR3 is TGTGCCAGCAGCTTCGGACAGGGTGTGGTCCTGACTTTC.

The rearrangement joins TRBV29-1 to TRBJ2-1; D might be TRBD1 (6 bases). Germline CDR1 SQVTM, CDR2 ANQGSEA. Between the trimmed V and J ends, which lost 2 bases and 4 bases, there was a span of 12 bases. The CDR3 spans 14 residues. DNA of the CDR3: TGCAGCGTTGAAACTGGGACACCTTACAATGAGCAGTTCTTC. Translation: CSVETGTPYNEQFF.

The chain joins TRBV7-9 to TRBJ2-7, with D unclear. Germline CDR1 and CDR2: SEHNR and FQNEAQ (reference sequence). This CDR3 is 12 amino acids long. Trimming shortened V by 8 bases and J by 11 bases, and 19 bases separated the two germline ends. Here the CDR3 DNA reads TGTGCCAGCGGTCACCCTAGGATTAGGGAGTACTTC. Its protein is CASGHPRIREYF.

This clone was observed a few times. The chain combines TRBV5-6 with TRBJ1-1, with D maybe TRBD1 (5 bases). This CDR3 is 13 amino acids long. The ends were cut back, 7 bases at V and 1 base at J, with 11 bases in the middle. Germline V gene lookup returns CDR1 SGHDT and CDR2 YYEEEE. The CDR3 DNA reads as TGTGCCAGCTCCCCCGGGGGGAACACTGAAGCTTTCTTT. Translation: CASSPGGNTEAFF.

This clone was seen only a few times. The chain links TRBV28 to TRBJ1-5; D unresolved. Germline lookup yields CDR1 MDHEN and CDR2 SYDVKM. Trimming stripped 3 bases from V and 2 bases from J, with 5 bases between. The CDR3 consists of 13 residues. For the CDR3, the DNA is TGTGCCAGCAGTTTGGATGGCAATCAGCCCCAGCATTTT. This codes for CASSLDGNQPQHF.

There are a few counts of this clone. The rearrangement uses TRBV10-3 and TRBJ2-7, with D possibly being TRBD1 or TRBD2 (5 bases each). CDR3 length: 14 amino acids. Per the germline V gene, CDR1 is ENHRY and CDR2 is SYGVKD. The V and J ends lost 6 bases and 2 bases respectively, with 14 bases between them. CDR3 amino acids: CAIRLGAGTYEQYF. DNA of the CDR3: TGTGCCATCAGGCTCGGGGCAGGGACCTACGAGCAGTACTTC.

A few counts support this clone. V is TRBV7-9 and J is TRBJ1-5; 7 bases agree with TRBD1. This CDR3 is built from 13 residues. The V gene end was trimmed by 7 bases and the J gene end by 4 bases; junction bases not matched to a gene: 4. From germline, CDR1 is SEHNR and CDR2 FQNEAQ (reference sequence). Here the CDR3 DNA reads TGTGCCAGCATACAGGGGCGAAATCAGCCCCAGCATTTT. Translated: CASIQGRNQPQHF.

This clone was observed a handful of times. V gene TRBV6-6 combines with J gene TRBJ2-3; no definite D call. Trimming left V 5 bases short and J 7 bases short, with 7 bases between. Per germline, CDR1 MNHNY and CDR2 SVGAGI (reference sequence). CDR3 length equals 11 residues. The CDR3 is CASSPTYTQYF. CDR3 nucleotide sequence: TGTGCCAGCAGTCCCACCTATACGCAGTATTTT.

This rearrangement joins TRBV5-4 to TRBJ2-3; 10 bases match TRBD1. V was pared by 3 bases and J by 6 bases, with 7 bases of the junction left unmatched. The CDR3 contains 15 residues. Germline loops: CDR1 SGHNT, CDR2 YYREEE (reference sequence). The CDR3 DNA reads TGTGCCAGCAGCTCGACAGGGGGCAGCTTGGATACGCAGTATTTT. The encoded protein is CASSSTGGSLDTQYF.

In its sample, this clone was seen a few times. The chain couples TRBV5-1 to TRBJ2-5; the match to TRBD1 covers 10 bases. Germline CDR1 SGHRS, CDR2 YFSETQ. V gave up 3 bases and J gave up 3 bases; unmatched junction bases: 5. The CDR3 sequence is 15 residues long. The DNA for the CDR3 is TGCGCCAGCAGCTCCGTAGGGACAGGGGAAGAGACCCAGTACTTC. This gives the protein CASSSVGTGEETQYF.

This chain uses TRBV2 with TRBJ2-7; TRBD1 matches at 7 bases. Per germline, CDR1 SNHLY and CDR2 FYNNEI. V lost 8 bases, J lost 1 base, and 11 bases stayed unmatched. The CDR3 consists of 15 residues. CDR3: CASVTDRAPSYEQYF. CDR3 coding DNA: TGTGCCAGCGTCACAGACAGGGCGCCGTCCTACGAGCAGTACTTC. Full variable domain (missing parts from reference TRBV2 and TRBJ2-7): EPEVTQTPSHQVTQMGQEVILRCVPISNHLYFYWYRQILGQKVEFLVSFYNNEISEKSEIFDDQFSVERPDGSNFTLKIRSTKLEDSAMYFCASVTDRAPSYEQYFGPGTRLTVT.

This clone showed up just a few times. The chain is built from TRBV7-6 and TRBJ2-3, with TRBD1 as a possible D gene (6 bases). The germline V and J ends were trimmed by 4 bases and 0 bases, with 8 bases remaining between them. Germline V gene sequence: CDR1 SGHVS, CDR2 FNYEAQ. This CDR3 is 14 amino acids long. The CDR3 region has the DNA TGTGCCAGCAGCTCGGACAGCAGCACAGATACGCAGTATTTT. It encodes CASSSDSSTDTQYF.

This clone was detected only a few times. V usage is TRBV7-9 and J usage is TRBJ1-4; perhaps TRBD1 as D (5 bases). Trimming took 5 bases from V and 8 from J, leaving 12 bases between them. The CDR3 is 13 residues long. Germline CDR1 is SEHNR and CDR2 is FQNEAQ (reference sequence). The CDR3 loop is CASSRDHREKLFF. The CDR3 DNA reads TGTGCCAGCAGCCGGGACCACAGGGAAAAACTGTTTTTT.

V usage is TRBV11-3 and J usage is TRBJ2-3, with D tentatively TRBD1 (7 bases). The CDR3 is 14 residues long. V lost 11 bases, J lost 2 bases, and 17 bases lay in between. CDR1 is SGHNT, CDR2 YENEEA, per germline. The CDR3 sequence: CAGGDSPSTDTQYF. The CDR3 nucleotides read TGTGCCGGCGGGGACAGCCCGTCCACAGATACGCAGTATTTT.

There are a few counts of this clone. CDR3 in DNA: TGTGCCATCAGTGAGTTAATGGGCGCTAATGAAAAACTGTTTTTT. Its protein product is CAISELMGANEKLFF. The rearrangement uses TRBV10-3 and TRBJ1-4; D unclear. Germline lookup yields CDR1 ENHRY and CDR2 SYGVKD. V dropped 1 base and J dropped 3 bases, with 9 bases sitting between them. CDR3 length equals 15 residues.